This T cell receptor (beta chain) originates from a study of T cell responses to AZD1222 COVID-19 vaccine listed by TCRdb under 2021. General notes on the study: AZD1222 recipients with second doses at about 4 weeks or about 12 weeks were pooled, because spike-specific TCR depth and breadth did not differ between schedules. Trial participants were enrolled into age subgroups of 18-55, 56-69 and 70-plus years, which contained roughly 150, 30 and 60 TCR-sequenced participants, respectively. A total of 230 to 250 trial participants underwent TCR sequencing, of whom approximately 200 had received two doses of AZD1222 and around 25 had received two doses of the MenACWY control vaccine. Study-wide conclusions, independent of this receptor: Because no day 14 peak-response samples were available, the repertoires could be characterized only after the peak T cell response. Epitopes outside the regions mutated in the B.1.351 and B.1.1.7 variants were reportedly recognized by nearly half of the unique spike-specific TCRs. Conclusions about previously exposed vaccinees are limited because only five to seven AZD1222 recipients were SARS-CoV-2 seropositive at baseline. After two AZD1222 doses, both the breadth and the depth of spike-specific TCRs were significantly higher than at day 0 and than in MenACWY recipients. The 56-69-year group was small, and its depth increase did not reach significance, likely because of low power. Most participants were white British and females outnumbered males, and the authors suggested that clonal diversity may have been underestimated. Vaccine-associated CD4 TCRs spanned the whole spike protein, with dominant responses in regions 160-218 and 743-854.

Points on this clone: It has no known antigen specificity. No quality values exist for individual bases; no much larger clone is one base distant.

The time point label on this specimen signifies: baseline before first vaccination. Vaccinee samples came from UK trials COV001 and COV002, including a single-blind randomized controlled phase 2/3 trial of AZD1222 (ChAdOx1 nCoV-19) in healthy adults. Trial participant PBMC samples were collected at day 0 and day 28 after the second dose for TCRbeta chain sequencing. The CDR3 regions of human TCRbeta chains were analyzed by immunosequencing. The authors processed their data as follows. TCRs in the repertoires were matched against a reference library of SARS-CoV-2-specific TCRs that had been generated with the MIRA antigen-specificity platform. Breadth was defined as the fraction of unique TCRs that were SARS-CoV-2-associated, and depth was defined as the fraction of total T cells that were SARS-CoV-2-associated. Using the MIRA data, each spike-specific TCR was mapped to the spike region that the TCR reacts to and placed in a CD4 or CD8 class. Log10-transformed breadth and depth values were compared by one-way ANOVA with Sidak's multiple comparisons tests. TCRdb took over this immuneACCESS table, retaining in-frame rearrangements with V and J assigned. Such tables are incomplete; in checked studies, under half of the missing clones stem from an unresolved V gene, and the remainder is unexplained. The DNA was the basis for D and trimming; V, J and clone size are from that table. Here the sample has approximately 150,000 clones; approximately 90% occur a single time. The ten biggest clones cover 5% of the sample.

The sample was peripheral blood, taken on day 0 of AZD1222 vaccination. The TCR comes from an adult in good health.

CDR3 protein: CASSQDGAGNTGELFF. The DNA sequence is as follows: TGTGCCAGCAGCCAAGATGGGGCAGGTAACACCGGGGAGCTGTTTTTT. The sequence links TRBV4-2 to TRBJ2-2; the D gene is perhaps TRBD1, from 5 matching bases. The junction shows trimming of 0 bases on V and 2 bases on J, plus 10 bases between the germline ends. The CDR3 goes from the cysteine to the phenylalanine over 16 residues. CDR3 DNA only is kept here, 48 bases in frame from base 1. Per the germline V gene, LGHNA is the CDR1 and YNFKEQ is the CDR2.